This T cell receptor (beta chain) was profiled in a study of T cell responses to AZD1222 COVID-19 vaccine. Study overall: Some second doses came at about 4 weeks and others at about 12 weeks; these were pooled. Study-wide points: Across spike, vaccine-associated CD4 TCRs were found, dominant at 160-218 and 743-854. Among spike-specific TCRs, nearly half reportedly target unmutated variant regions. The repertoires were collected only after the peak T cell response.

Comments on this clone: Antigen unknown.

Generated by immunoSEQ multiplex PCR, the TCRdb table keeps only in-frame clones and is missing some. The repertoire holds roughly 110,000 clones, with about four fifths as singletons. Trimming shortened V by 5 bases and J by 0 bases, and 17 bases separated the two germline ends. The CDR3 runs to 17 residues. CDR1 and CDR2 from the germline V gene are LNHDA and SQIVND (reference sequence). The chain recombines TRBV19 with TRBJ2-1, with D possibly matching TRBD2 (6 bases). Specimen: peripheral blood, collected on day 0 of AZD1222 vaccination. The clonotype was recovered from an adult in good health. The CDR3 protein is CASSPGLKKSSYNEQFF. Written as DNA, the CDR3 is TGTGCCAGTAGTCCGGGACTTAAAAAGAGCTCCTACAATGAGCAGTTCTTC.